This entry describes one T cell receptor beta chain. The CDR3 is 14 residues long. The junction had 2 bases not matched to a gene; V was cut back by 7 bases and J by 5 bases. Germline CDR1 is SNHLY and CDR2 is FYNNEI. Primers for the PCR totalled 60 Vbeta and 13 Jbeta. The data were produced by immunoSEQ multiplex PCR, yet TCRdb's version contains in-frame clones alone and is incomplete. This sample has over 75,000 clones, with more than 75% found just once. The data belong to a study of cytomegalovirus exposure and HLA in healthy donors. The source material was PBMCs. This chain joins TRBV2 and TRBJ2-3; 14 nucleotides line up with TRBD2. The origin of this receptor is a man younger than 45 in good health and CMV-seropositive. The chain's CDR3 is CASTGLAGGDTQYF. CDR3 nucleotide sequence: TGTGCCAGCACTGGACTAGCGGGAGGAGATACGCAGTATTTT.